This note documents a single T cell receptor (beta chain) sequence. The sample belongs to a study of CD8 T cells in Susac syndrome. The authors reverse transcribed roughly 0.45 to 1 ug RNA with random hexamers. TCR beta CDR3 was amplified by immunoSEQ covering 54 Vbeta and 13 Jbeta. TCRdb re-called the immunoSEQ multiplex PCR reads through MiXCR, storing one row per CDR3 protein. The repertoire holds about 180,000 distinct CDR3 sequences, with around 95% as singletons. The sequenced sample was CD4+ T cells from PBMCs. This receptor was identified in a human donor with multiple sclerosis.

The CDR3 here is CAWSMVGGSETQYF. DNA for the CDR3: TGTGCCTGGAGTATGGTTGGTGGATCGGAGACCCAGTACTTC. The genes are TRBV30 and TRBJ2-5, with D unresolved. With 2 bases removed from V and 5 bases from J, the gap between germline ends came to 15 bases. Germline CDR1 GTSNPN, CDR2 SVGIG (reference sequence). The CDR3 is made up of 14 amino acids.